A selection of T cell receptor beta chains follows, all from one sample in a study of shared clonotypes between healthy human individuals. Generated by immunoSEQ multiplex PCR, the TCRdb table keeps only in-frame clones and is missing some. Altogether about half a million clones are present, around 73% being singletons, with the ten largest covering 9.5% to 15%. Input material: PBMCs. The receptors derive from a woman in her thirties or forties in good health. Some clones in this sample may be carry-over from other donors' samples. Both conserved end residues are part of each CDR3. The D gene is left open where the match is weak. The size of a clone is reported for some rows only, either as once, few or many, or as a class for expanded clones.

CDR3 protein | CDR3 DNA | J gene | clone size | V gene | D gene
CARSRNRTALVSNQPQHF | TGTGCCAGAAGCCGTAACAGGACAGCCTTGGTTAGCAATCAGCCCCAGCATTTT | TRBJ1-5 | - | TRBV5-3 | -
CASSVGRGRAGEQYF | TGTGCCAGCAGCGTAGGGCGCGGGAGGGCCGGAGAGCAGTACTTC | TRBJ2-7 | - | TRBV9 | TRBD2
CASSPSQQGRWYGYTF | TGCGCCAGCAGCCCCTCCCAACAGGGGCGGTGGTATGGCTACACCTTC | TRBJ1-2 | - | TRBV4-3 | TRBD1
CSARDSNYGYTF | TGCAGCGCCAGGGATAGTAACTATGGTTACACCTTC | TRBJ1-2 | - | TRBV29-1 | -
CAWSRTQNTEAFF | TGTGCCTGGAGTCGGACACAGAACACTGAAGCTTTCTTT | TRBJ1-1 | - | TRBV30 | -
CASSLSRARFHEQYF | TGTGCCAGCAGTTTATCGAGGGCGAGGTTCCACGAGCAGTACTTC | TRBJ2-7 | few | TRBV27 | -
CASSRSVGPQHF | TGTGCCAGCAGCAGGAGTGTAGGGCCCCAGCATTTT | TRBJ1-5 | - | TRBV7-9 | -
CASSYTSGRASDTQYF | TGTGCCAGCAGTTACACCAGCGGGAGGGCCTCAGATACGCAGTATTTT | TRBJ2-3 | - | TRBV6-6 | TRBD2
CASSLASGSVFF | TGTGCCAGCAGCTTGGCCTCGGGTTCAGTGTTCTTC | TRBJ2-1 | once | TRBV5-4 | -
CASSLVARVLGNTEAFF | TGTGCCAGCAGCTTAGTCGCCCGGGTCCTGGGGAACACTGAAGCTTTCTTT | TRBJ1-1 | - | TRBV7-9 | -
CASSLGSLLNEQFF | TGCGCCAGCAGCTTGGGAAGCCTCTTAAATGAGCAGTTCTTC | TRBJ2-1 | - | TRBV5-1 | -
CASSPMVEGRAYEQYF | TGCGCCAGCAGCCCGATGGTCGAGGGCCGAGCCTACGAGCAGTACTTC | TRBJ2-7 | - | TRBV4-3 | -
CASSTGQGSEAFF | TGTGCCAGCAGCACCGGACAGGGTTCGGAAGCTTTCTTT | TRBJ1-1 | - | TRBV7-8 | TRBD1
CSVTPGWGMNTEAFF | TGCAGCGTCACTCCTGGATGGGGGATGAACACTGAAGCTTTCTTT | TRBJ1-1 | - | TRBV29-1 | -
CASSIGQDQETQYF | TGTGCCAGTAGTATCGGGCAGGACCAAGAGACCCAGTACTTC | TRBJ2-5 | - | TRBV19 | -
CASSQAGTSLYNEQFF | TGTGCCAGCAGCCAAGCAGGGACTAGCCTCTACAATGAGCAGTTCTTC | TRBJ2-1 | - | TRBV14 | TRBD2
CASSQDWGGRGRNSEQFF | TGCGCCAGCAGCCAAGATTGGGGTGGGAGGGGGCGTAATAGTGAGCAGTTCTTC | TRBJ2-1 | - | TRBV4-3 | -
CASRAGGAYEQYF | TGTGCCAGCCGGGCAGGGGGGGCCTACGAGCAGTACTTC | TRBJ2-7 | - | TRBV2 | -